Only a few counts were recorded for the clone carrying this T cell receptor (beta chain). This sample also contains other DNA sequences that code for the same CDR3. The data were taken from a study of blood T cell repertoires in COVID-19. For the study at large: Sources were T cells, B-cell-depleted T cells, or PBMCs; the material itself was cDNA or gDNA.

Clones were read by immunoSEQ multiplex PCR, and TCRdb kept only the in-frame ones, dropping some. This sample has 150,000 to 200,000 clones, with 85% to 95% found just once. The CDR3 sequence is 14 residues long. CDR1 and CDR2 (germline): LNHDA, SQIVND (reference sequence). With 9 bases clipped from V and 4 bases from J, the junction kept 5 bases outside the gene matches. The clonotype was recovered from a man between 50 and 59 years old with acute or convalescent COVID-19. This chain connects TRBV19 to TRBJ1-5; the match to TRBD1 covers 11 bases. Material: peripheral blood. The CDR3 loop reads CASAGTGGNQPQHF. Written as DNA, the CDR3 is TGTGCCAGCGCCGGGACAGGGGGAAATCAGCCCCAGCATTTT.